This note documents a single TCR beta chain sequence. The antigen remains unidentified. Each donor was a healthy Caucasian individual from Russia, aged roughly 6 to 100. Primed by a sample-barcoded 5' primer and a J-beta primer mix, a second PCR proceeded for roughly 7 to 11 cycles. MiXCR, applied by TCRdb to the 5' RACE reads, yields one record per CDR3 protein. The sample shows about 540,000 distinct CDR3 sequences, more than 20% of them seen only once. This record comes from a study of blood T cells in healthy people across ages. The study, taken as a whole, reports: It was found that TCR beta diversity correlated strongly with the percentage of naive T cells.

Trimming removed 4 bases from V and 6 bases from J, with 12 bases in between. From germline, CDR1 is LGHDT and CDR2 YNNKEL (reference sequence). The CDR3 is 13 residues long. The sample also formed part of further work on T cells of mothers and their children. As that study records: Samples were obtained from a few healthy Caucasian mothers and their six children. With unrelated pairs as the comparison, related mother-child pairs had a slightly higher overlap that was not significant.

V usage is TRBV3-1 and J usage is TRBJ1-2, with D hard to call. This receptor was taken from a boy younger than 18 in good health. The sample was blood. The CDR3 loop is CASSLPQRHGYTF. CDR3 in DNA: TGTGCCAGCAGCCTACCACAGCGACATGGCTACACCTTC.